Sequencing of this T cell receptor (beta chain) was carried out in a study of blood T cell repertoires in COVID-19. Study-wide background: Sample material is recorded as cDNA or gDNA derived from T cells, B-cell-depleted T cells, or PBMCs.

The CDR3 has 13 residues. Deletions cut 8 bases from V and 5 bases from J, with 16 bases between. CDR1 and CDR2 from the germline V gene are SNHLY and FYNNEI. The age range of participants was 18 to 89 years, with residence in about two dozen US areas. Clinical histories supplied by participants themselves formed the basis of cohort assignment. Measured with immunoSEQ multiplex PCR; TCRdb has only the in-frame clones, and not every one. The sample has 360,000 or so clones; roughly 90% are singletons. Sequencing input: PBMCs or T cells enriched from blood (not recorded which). This chain connects TRBV2 to TRBJ2-7, with TRBD2 as a possible D gene (6 bases). The source of this sequence is a woman under 40 who had recovered from COVID-19. CDR3 amino acids: CASLRTGEDEQYF. The CDR3 DNA sequence: TGTGCCAGCCTTAGAACGGGGGAAGACGAGCAGTACTTC.